This T cell receptor (beta chain) stems from a study of glioma-infiltrating T cells after dendritic cell vaccination. Time point reported: after dendritic cell vaccination, including at tumor progression/relapse. Sequencing was performed with immunoSEQ multiplex PCR; in TCRdb, only in-frame clones are kept and a portion is missing. The repertoire holds around 90,000 clones, with roughly four fifths as singletons. Sequenced here: blood, sampled after dendritic cell vaccination. This TCR was sampled from a human donor with glioblastoma.

This chain's CDR3 is CASSAQGNTEAFF. The CDR3, as DNA: TGTGCCAGCAGTGCACAGGGTAACACTGAAGCTTTCTTT. The gene calls are TRBV6-1 and TRBJ1-1, with a tentative D call TRBD1 (6 bases). The ends were cut back, 4 bases at V and 2 bases at J, with 8 bases in the middle. Germline CDR1 and CDR2: MNHNS and SASEGT. The CDR3 runs 13 residues.